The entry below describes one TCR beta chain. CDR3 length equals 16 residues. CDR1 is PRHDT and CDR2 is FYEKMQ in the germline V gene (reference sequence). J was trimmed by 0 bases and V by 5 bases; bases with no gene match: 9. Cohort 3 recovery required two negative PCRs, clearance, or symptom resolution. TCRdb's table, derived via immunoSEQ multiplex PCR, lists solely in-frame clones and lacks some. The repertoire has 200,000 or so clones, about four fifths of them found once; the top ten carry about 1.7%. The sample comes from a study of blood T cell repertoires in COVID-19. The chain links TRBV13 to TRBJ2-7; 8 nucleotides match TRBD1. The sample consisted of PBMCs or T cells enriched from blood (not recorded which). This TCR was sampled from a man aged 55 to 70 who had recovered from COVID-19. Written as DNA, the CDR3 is TGTGCCAGCAGCGGGGGGACAGGATCCCGCTCCTACGAGCAGTACTTC. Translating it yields CASSGGTGSRSYEQYF.